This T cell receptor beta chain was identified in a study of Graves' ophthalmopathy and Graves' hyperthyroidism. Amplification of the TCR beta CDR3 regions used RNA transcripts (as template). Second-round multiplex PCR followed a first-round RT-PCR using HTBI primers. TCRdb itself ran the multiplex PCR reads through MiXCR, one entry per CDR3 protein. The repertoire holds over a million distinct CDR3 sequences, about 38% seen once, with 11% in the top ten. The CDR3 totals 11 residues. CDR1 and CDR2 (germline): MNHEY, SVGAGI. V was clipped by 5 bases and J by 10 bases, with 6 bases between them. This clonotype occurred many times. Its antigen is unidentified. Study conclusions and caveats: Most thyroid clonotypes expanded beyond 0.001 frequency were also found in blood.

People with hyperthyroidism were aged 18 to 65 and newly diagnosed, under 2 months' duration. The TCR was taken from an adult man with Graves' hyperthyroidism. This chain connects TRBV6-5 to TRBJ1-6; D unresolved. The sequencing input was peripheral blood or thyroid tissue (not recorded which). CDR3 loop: CASSDTSPLHF. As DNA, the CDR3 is TGTGCCAGCAGTGACACCTCACCCCTCCACTTT.